The rows below give T cell receptor beta chains drawn from one sample of a study of T-cell reconstitution after alpha-beta-depleted transplantation in children. TCRdb reanalysed the PCR reads using MiXCR and keeps one entry per CDR3 protein. The table shows around 380,000 distinct CDR3 sequences, with approximately 10% occurring only once. The sample in question was PBMCs from the stem cell graft donor, obtained from the stem cell graft. These receptors were taken from a human donor who donated a stem cell graft to a child with acute myeloid leukemia. The CDR3 runs from the conserved cysteine through the conserved F or W. Fields, in order: V gene, J gene, clone size, D gene, CDR3 DNA, CDR3 protein. A D gene is named only where the DNA matches it firmly. Clone sizes are given selectively: once, few, many, or a class where the clone is expanded.

>TRBV6-6|TRBJ1-5|few|TRBD1
TGTGCCAGCAGGACAGGGGAGGGCCAGCCCCAGCATTTT
CASRTGEGQPQHF
>TRBV24-1|TRBJ1-1|few|-
TGTGCCACCAGTGATTTCCGGGAGAACACTGAAGCTTTCTTT
CATSDFRENTEAFF
>TRBV20-1|TRBJ1-2|many|-
TGCAGTGCTTACGACCAGGCATCTGGCTACACCTTC
CSAYDQASGYTF
>TRBV20-1|TRBJ1-1|-|-
TGCAGTGCTATCCAGAACACTGAAGCTTTCTTT
CSAIQNTEAFF
>TRBV11-2|TRBJ2-1|few|-
TGTGCCAGCAGCTTAGTACAGGGTATATGGAACAATGAGCAGTTCTTC
CASSLVQGIWNNEQFF
>TRBV20-1|TRBJ1-5|few|-
TGCAGTGCTAGAGAAGGCAGAGATCAGCCCCAGCATTTT
CSAREGRDQPQHF
>TRBV6-5|TRBJ2-5|many|-
TGTGCCAGCAGTTACTCGGCAGGGAAAGAGACCCAGTACTTC
CASSYSAGKETQYF
>TRBV27|TRBJ2-3|few|-
TGTGCCAGCAGCGGGCGGGCTAGACTTCTTATCACAGATACGCAGTATTTT
CASSGRARLLITDTQYF
>TRBV5-4|TRBJ2-3|-|TRBD1
TGTGCCAGCAGCAAGTACAGGGGGTCGGACACAGATACGCAGTATTTT
CASSKYRGSDTDTQYF
>TRBV5-1|TRBJ2-2|-|-
TGCGCCAGCAGCCGGGAGACAGGGACGAACACCGGGGAGCTGTTTTTT
CASSRETGTNTGELFF
>TRBV29-1|TRBJ2-5|-|-
TGCAGCGCGCGTACGGGGGCCCCCCAAGAGACCCAGTACTTC
CSARTGAPQETQYF
>TRBV11-2|TRBJ2-5|few|-
TGTGCCAGCAGCCCAGTGTGGGCGAAACGGGGAGAGACCCAGTACTTC
CASSPVWAKRGETQYF
>TRBV29-1|TRBJ1-2|-|TRBD1
TGCAGCGTTCCCGAACAGGGGAACTATGGCTACACCTTC
CSVPEQGNYGYTF
>TRBV5-6|TRBJ2-3|-|TRBD2
TGTGCCAGCAGCCCTGGACTAGCGGGAGGTCGGATGGTGGATACGCAGTATTTT
CASSPGLAGGRMVDTQYF
>TRBV29-1|TRBJ2-1|few|TRBD2
TGCAGCGTTGAGACTAGCGGGAGTGTTGAGCAGTTCTTC
CSVETSGSVEQFF
>TRBV25-1|TRBJ1-4|-|TRBD1
TGTGCCAGCAGTGAATTCGCGGGGCCACAGGGGACAACTAATGAAAAACTGTTTTTT
CASSEFAGPQGTTNEKLFF
>TRBV5-1|TRBJ2-5|few|-
TGCGCCAGCAGCTTGTTCCTCCGAGAGACCCAGTACTTC
CASSLFLRETQYF
>TRBV7-3|TRBJ2-3|few|TRBD2
TGTGCCAGCAGCTTAGTTACTAGCGCCAAAGATACGCAGTATTTT
CASSLVTSAKDTQYF
>TRBV5-1|TRBJ2-6|many|TRBD1
TGCGCCAGCAGCCGAGGGACAGGGAAGTCCGGGGCCAACGTCCTGACTTTC
CASSRGTGKSGANVLTF
>TRBV4-3|TRBJ2-7|-|-
TGCGCCAGCAGCCGAGGCTCGACCTCCTACGAGCAGTACTTC
CASSRGSTSYEQYF
>TRBV20-1|TRBJ2-1|many|-
TGCAGTGCTAGAGAAATCTCGGGTGGCAATGAGCAGTTCTTC
CSAREISGGNEQFF
>TRBV6-5|TRBJ2-4|-|-
TGTACCAGCAGTTATTCCCTAGCCAAAAACATTCAGTACTTC
CTSSYSLAKNIQYF
>TRBV5-4|TRBJ2-5|few|-
TGTGCCAGCAGCTTGAGGGGGTCTCTAGAGACCCAGTACTTC
CASSLRGSLETQYF
>TRBV12-3/TRBV12-4|TRBJ1-3|-|-
TGTGCCAGCAGTTTTCCAGGAGCCGCCTCTGGAAACACCATATATTTT
CASSFPGAASGNTIYF
>TRBV27|TRBJ2-4|few|TRBD2
TGTGCCAGCAGTAATCTTGGGCTAGCGGGGGGGCGGAACATTCAGTACTTC
CASSNLGLAGGRNIQYF
>TRBV5-5|TRBJ2-1|-|-
TGTGCCAGCAGCTTTGGTGGGTTTGGCAATGAGCAGTTCTTC
CASSFGGFGNEQFF
>TRBV20-1|TRBJ1-4|-|-
TGCAGTGCTCACCGAGAGTTTGGAGGGAAACTGTTTTTT
CSAHREFGGKLFF
>TRBV20-1|TRBJ2-3|many|-
TGCAGTGCTAGTAAGGTAGCGGACACAGATACGCAGTATTTT
CSASKVADTDTQYF
>TRBV5-1|TRBJ1-4|few|-
TGCGCCAGCAGCTTACAGTGGGAGAGAGGTGAAAAACTGTTTTTT
CASSLQWERGEKLFF
>TRBV6-1|TRBJ2-3|-|-
TGTGCCAGCACCTCTGATGGCGGATTGAGCACAGATACGCAGTATTTT
CASTSDGGLSTDTQYF
>TRBV5-1|TRBJ1-1|many|TRBD1
TGCGCCAGCAGGACAGGGGGAGGCACTGAAGCTTTCTTT
CASRTGGGTEAFF
>TRBV27|TRBJ1-1|many|-
TGTGCCAGATGGGAACGGGGGGAATCGAACACTGAAGCTTTCTTT
CARWERGESNTEAFF
>TRBV7-8|TRBJ1-3|-|-
TGTGCCAGCAGCCGGGTTAAGGGGGGTGGAAACACCATATATTTT
CASSRVKGGGNTIYF
>TRBV12-3/TRBV12-4|TRBJ1-1|-|TRBD1
TGTGCCAGCAGATCAGGGGGCTCCATGAACACTGAAGCTTTCTTT
CASRSGGSMNTEAFF
>TRBV7-6|TRBJ1-1|few|-
TGTGCCAGCAGCTTAGTTCCAGTGAACACTGAAGCTTTCTTT
CASSLVPVNTEAFF
>TRBV5-1|TRBJ2-7|few|-
TGCGCCAGCAGCTTGGTTTCAGGGCTTGAGCAGTACTTC
CASSLVSGLEQYF
>TRBV5-1|TRBJ1-2|many|TRBD1
TGCGCCAGCAGCGGAGACAGGGGGCGGGGAGGCTACACCTTC
CASSGDRGRGGYTF
>TRBV7-2|TRBJ1-4|-|-
TGTGCCAGCAGCTCTAACTGGGGAACTAATGAAAAACTGTTTTTT
CASSSNWGTNEKLFF
>TRBV12-3/TRBV12-4|TRBJ2-3|few|TRBD2
TGTGCCAGCAGTTTCCAGAGCGGGAGGGCGAGCACAGATACGCAGTATTTT
CASSFQSGRASTDTQYF
>TRBV18|TRBJ2-1|-|TRBD1
TGTGCCAGCTCACCAAGAGGGACAGGGTGGTATGAGCAGTTCTTC
CASSPRGTGWYEQFF
>TRBV4-1|TRBJ2-5|many|-
TGCGCCAGCAGCCAAGTCCCAGGGGGGGGTGAGACCCAGTACTTC
CASSQVPGGGETQYF
>TRBV7-6|TRBJ2-5|few|TRBD2
TGTGCCAGCAGCCACGATGCGGGACTAGCCAAAGAGACCCAGTACTTC
CASSHDAGLAKETQYF
>TRBV6-2/TRBV6-3|TRBJ2-7|few|TRBD1
TGTGCCAGCAGCGGACAGGGAGTAGGGGAGCAGTACTTC
CASSGQGVGEQYF
>TRBV5-1|TRBJ2-6|few|-
TGCGCCAGCAGCGCGGACGCTGGGGCCAACGTCCTGACTTTC
CASSADAGANVLTF
>TRBV7-2|TRBJ1-1|many|-
TGTGCCAGCAGCTTTGCCAGGGACACTGAAGCTTTCTTT
CASSFARDTEAFF
>TRBV12-3/TRBV12-4|TRBJ1-5|many|-
TGTGCCAGCAGTTTAACAGGGTGGGATCAGCCCCAGCATTTT
CASSLTGWDQPQHF
>TRBV10-3|TRBJ1-2|-|TRBD1
TGTGCCATCAGTGAGTCGGACAGGGATGGCTACACCTTC
CAISESDRDGYTF
>TRBV30|TRBJ1-4|-|-
TGTGCCTGGAGCGGCGGTAACGGAAAACTGTTTTTT
CAWSGGNGKLFF
>TRBV6-5|TRBJ2-2|few|TRBD1
TGTGCCAGCAGTAGGGACAGGGCGATTAACACCGGGGAGCTGTTTTTT
CASSRDRAINTGELFF
>TRBV9|TRBJ1-2|-|-
TGTGCCAGCAGCGTAGGGACGAACTATGGCTACACCTTC
CASSVGTNYGYTF
>TRBV10-3|TRBJ2-4|many|TRBD1
TGTGCCATCAGTCCCGGGACAGCAAACATTCAGTACTTC
CAISPGTANIQYF
>TRBV7-9|TRBJ2-3|few|-
TGTGCCAGCAGCCGCGAGGGGGTTTTCTCTACGCAGTATTTT
CASSREGVFSTQYF
>TRBV29-1|TRBJ1-2|many|-
TGCAGCGTTGCGAACCTGGCGGGGGCTGGGTCTGGCTACACCTTC
CSVANLAGAGSGYTF
>TRBV12-3/TRBV12-4|TRBJ2-1|-|-
TGTGCCAGCAGACTGGGAGCGGTCTCCTACAATGAGCAGTTCTTC
CASRLGAVSYNEQFF
>TRBV12-3/TRBV12-4|TRBJ1-5|-|TRBD1
TGTGCCTGCAGTTCCGGGACAGTAGGGGAGGATAGCAATCAGCCCCAGCATTTT
CACSSGTVGEDSNQPQHF
>TRBV6-2/TRBV6-3|TRBJ2-2|-|-
TGTGCCAGCAGTTGGAGTGCAGACACCGGGGAGCTGTTTTTT
CASSWSADTGELFF